This T cell receptor beta chain came from a study of T cells in narcolepsy. Study-wide background: Donors had narcolepsy type 1 or type 2, or were healthy controls. Study-level findings and limits: Some memory CD4+ repertoires had no autoreactive clone sequences. Autoreactive HCRT-specific and TRIB2-specific clonotypes were marked in same-patient CSF-versus-blood CD4+ comparisons. Reportedly, autoreactive clonotypes were serially detected in patients' blood but not controls'.

Germline CDR1 LGHNA, CDR2 YSLEER. Trimming took 4 bases from V and 2 from J, leaving 11 bases between them. The CDR3 totals 14 residues. Sequenced by immunoSEQ multiplex PCR; TCRdb stores in-frame clones only, minus some. The data contain roughly 34,000 clones, under 85% of them singletons. On this clone: Antigen: not known.

Sequencing used CD45RA- memory CD4+ T cells from PBMCs. The chain recombines TRBV4-3 with TRBJ2-5; D unclear. The TCR sequence derives from a human donor with narcolepsy. CDR3 DNA sequence: TGCGCCAGCAGCCCCTTATTCGGACAAGAGACCCAGTACTTC. Translated, it gives CASSPLFGQETQYF.